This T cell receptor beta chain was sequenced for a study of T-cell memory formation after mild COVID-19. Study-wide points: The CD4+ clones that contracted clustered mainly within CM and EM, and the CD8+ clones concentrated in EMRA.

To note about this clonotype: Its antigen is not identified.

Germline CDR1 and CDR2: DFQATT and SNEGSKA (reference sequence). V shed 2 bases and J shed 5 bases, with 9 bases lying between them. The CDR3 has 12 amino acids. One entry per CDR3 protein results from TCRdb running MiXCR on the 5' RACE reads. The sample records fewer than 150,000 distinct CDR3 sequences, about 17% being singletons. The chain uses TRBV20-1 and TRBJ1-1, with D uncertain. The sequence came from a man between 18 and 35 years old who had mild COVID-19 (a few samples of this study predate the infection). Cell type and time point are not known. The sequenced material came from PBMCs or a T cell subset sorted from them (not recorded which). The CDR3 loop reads CSARRVATEAFF. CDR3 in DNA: TGCAGTGCTAGACGAGTCGCGACTGAAGCTTTCTTT.